These 20 T cell receptor beta chains were sequenced from one sample in a study of OX40 agonist ivuxolimab in advanced cancers. The protocol was immunoSEQ multiplex PCR, while the TCRdb copy is restricted to in-frame clones and leaves out a portion. The sample comprises about 34,000 clones, 80% to 95% of which are singletons, and approximately 3.8% rests with the top ten. This material consisted of CD4+ or CD8+ T cells sorted from blood, taken in a trial of the OX40 agonist ivuxolimab. Source of these receptors: an adult with an advanced solid tumor such as melanoma, head and neck, liver or kidney cancer.

This rearrangement joins TRBV19 to TRBJ2-5, with 7 positions matching TRBD1. Trimming took 6 bases from V and 2 from J; bases not matched to a gene: 9. CDR1 LNHDA and CDR2 SQIVND come from the germline V gene (reference sequence). The CDR3 has 15 residues. This CDR3 is CASSRDSRVQETQYF. For the CDR3, the DNA is TGTGCCAGTAGCCGGGACAGCCGAGTTCAAGAGACCCAGTACTTC.

V gene TRBV29-1 combines with J gene TRBJ2-1, with TRBD2 matching over 10 bases. Germline loops: CDR1 SQVTM, CDR2 ANQGSEA. V gave up 6 bases and J gave up 3 bases; unmatched junction bases: 5. The CDR3 is 14 residues long. The CDR3 DNA reads as TGCAGCGTCAGGACTAGCGGAGGCTACAATGAGCAGTTCTTC. Amino acid sequence: CSVRTSGGYNEQFF.

The chain links TRBV28 to TRBJ2-5; D is perhaps TRBD1 (5 bases). Germline V gene lookup returns CDR1 MDHEN and CDR2 SYDVKM. The CDR3 has 16 residues. Trimming stripped 4 bases from V and 2 bases from J, with 17 bases between. The CDR3 sequence is CASSSPPGITQETQYF. The CDR3 bases are TGTGCCAGCAGTTCCCCCCCAGGGATCACACAAGAGACCCAGTACTTC.

V gene TRBV28 combines with J gene TRBJ2-7; D unclear. V was pared by 7 bases and J by 2 bases, with 18 bases between. From germline, CDR1 is MDHEN and CDR2 SYDVKM. This CDR3 comprises 15 residues. The CDR3 coding sequence is TGTGCCAGCATGTTTGATATAGCAGGAACCTACGAGCAGTACTTC. This translates into CASMFDIAGTYEQYF.

This clone rates as medium-sized (0.01 to 0.1%). The chain combines TRBV19 with TRBJ1-5; 9 bases map to TRBD1. Germline V gene sequence: CDR1 LNHDA, CDR2 SQIVND (reference sequence). There are 13 residues in the CDR3. V dropped 9 bases and J dropped 5; count of bases not matched to a gene: 5. CDR3 nucleotide sequence: TGTGCCAGCCGGGACAGGGAAGATCAGCCCCAGCATTTT. Translation: CASRDREDQPQHF.

The chain uses TRBV30 and TRBJ1-6; D perhaps matches TRBD1 (5 bases). The V end lost 5 bases, the J end lost 7 bases, and 12 bases lay between the germline ends. Looked up from germline, CDR1 is GTSNPN and CDR2 is SVGIG (reference sequence). The CDR3 consists of 13 residues. In DNA, the CDR3 is TGTGCCTGGTCCGGGACGGTGAATTCACCCCTCCACTTT. Its protein is CAWSGTVNSPLHF.

The rearrangement uses TRBV25-1 and TRBJ2-6; unclear D gene. From germline, CDR1 is MGHDK and CDR2 SYGVNS. Between the trimmed V and J ends, which lost 3 bases and 2 bases, there was a span of 11 bases. The CDR3 totals 16 residues. CDR3 protein: CASSDWSPAGANVLTF. The DNA of the CDR3 is TGTGCCAGCAGTGATTGGTCCCCGGCTGGGGCCAACGTCCTGACTTTC.

This chain uses TRBV28 with TRBJ1-1; the D is unclear. Germline CDR1 is MDHEN and CDR2 is SYDVKM. V gave up 7 bases and J gave up 1 base, with 13 bases separating them. The CDR3 has 14 residues. Here the CDR3 reads CASTRRPTNTEAFF. The CDR3 coding sequence is TGTGCCAGCACACGTCGCCCAACGAACACTGAAGCTTTCTTT.

The gene calls are TRBV4-1 and TRBJ1-4; D is uncertain. The CDR3 has 15 residues. The germline gives CDR1 MGHRA, CDR2 YSYEKL. Trimming pared 0 bases from V and 6 bases from J, leaving 11 bases between. The CDR3 protein is CASSQDSFLDEKLFF. The CDR3, as DNA: TGCGCCAGCAGCCAAGACTCTTTTTTGGATGAAAAACTGTTTTTT.

The rearrangement links TRBV6-6 to TRBJ1-5, with TRBD1 matching over 9 bases. This CDR3 spans 15 amino acids. From germline, CDR1 is MNHNY and CDR2 SVGAGI (reference sequence). V was pared by 7 bases and J by 5 bases, with 9 bases of the junction left unmatched. The CDR3, as DNA: TGTGCCAGCACCAAAGCTACAGGGGGCGATCAGCCCCAGCATTTT. It codes for CASTKATGGDQPQHF.

This clone was seen a few times. V usage is TRBV6-1 and J usage is TRBJ2-1; D not certain. Germline values: CDR1 MNHNS, CDR2 SASEGT. The CDR3 totals 13 residues. Trimming cost V 2 bases and J 8 bases, with 10 bases left between them. The chain's CDR3 is CASSELGWDEQFF. CDR3 nucleotide sequence: TGTGCCAGCAGTGAACTAGGGTGGGATGAGCAGTTCTTC.

The V and J genes are TRBV28 and TRBJ2-1; the D is unclear. Germline CDR1 and CDR2: MDHEN and SYDVKM. The CDR3 loop spans 13 amino acids. Between the trimmed V and J ends, which lost 4 bases and 12 bases, there was a span of 16 bases. The CDR3 protein is CASSSPAEPAQFF. The CDR3 region has the DNA TGTGCCAGCAGTTCCCCCGCGGAGCCCGCGCAGTTCTTC.

The CDR3 spells CASSKQIQSGYTF. In DNA, the CDR3 is TGTGCCAGCAGTAAACAGATTCAAAGTGGCTACACCTTC. The chain is built from TRBV28 and TRBJ1-2, with D uncertain. Germline V CDR1 and CDR2: MDHEN, SYDVKM. Trimming left V 5 bases short and J 7 bases short, with 14 bases between. This CDR3 is 13 amino acids long.

This clone was counted once. This rearrangement joins TRBV27 to TRBJ2-3; 7 nucleotides agree with TRBD2. J gave up 2 bases and V 5 bases, and 13 bases lay outside the gene matches. This CDR3 contains 17 residues. CDR1 is MNHEY, CDR2 SMNVEV, per germline (reference sequence). The CDR3 sequence: CASSRGTTSASTDTQYF. CDR3 DNA sequence: TGTGCCAGCAGTAGAGGGACTACCAGCGCCTCCACAGATACGCAGTATTTT.

Note on this clone: At one end, the junction sequence differs from germline, possibly due to a read error. This rearrangement joins TRBV4-1 to TRBJ1-3; TRBD1 matches 7 bases. CDR3 length: 19 residues. The V gene's germline CDR1 is MGHRA and CDR2 YSYEKL. The CDR3 region has the DNA TGCGCCAGCAGCGAAGAAAGAACAGGGGCCTCTCTCAGTGGAAACACCATATATTTT. It encodes CASSEERTGASLSGNTIYF.

CDR3: CASSAQGDVETQYF. The DNA of the CDR3 is TGTGCCAGCAGTGCCCAGGGGGACGTCGAGACCCAGTACTTC. The chain couples TRBV2 to TRBJ2-5; 7 nucleotides agree with TRBD1. The CDR3 has 14 amino acids. The germline gives CDR1 SNHLY, CDR2 FYNNEI. The V segment lost 4 bases and the J segment 5 bases; nucleotides outside the gene matches: 7.

The chain joins TRBV6-1 to TRBJ1-2, with D uncertain. In germline, CDR1 is MNHNS, CDR2 SASEGT. The V and J ends lost 5 bases and 7 bases respectively, with 8 bases between them. This CDR3 spans 11 amino acids. CDR3: CASSFHAGYTF. DNA of the CDR3: TGTGCCAGCAGTTTCCATGCTGGCTACACCTTC.

The gene calls are TRBV23-1 and TRBJ2-5; 10 positions agree with TRBD1. TRBV23-1 is sorted into the ORF group, with uncertain function. The junction had 4 bases not matched to a gene; V was cut back by 5 bases and J by 4 bases. This CDR3 has 14 residues. CDR3 loop: CASSGTGVPETQYF. CDR3 coding DNA: TGCGCCAGCAGTGGGACAGGGGTCCCAGAGACCCAGTACTTC.

This chain links TRBV7-3 with TRBJ1-1; D unclear. CDR1 and CDR2 (germline): SGHTA, FQGTGA. The CDR3 contains 13 residues. V shed 6 bases and J shed 1 base, with 9 bases lying between them. CDR3 amino acids: CASRLDANTEAFF. Written as DNA, the CDR3 is TGTGCCAGCAGACTCGACGCGAACACTGAAGCTTTCTTT.

This clone showed up just once. The chain is built from TRBV11-2 and TRBJ2-4; the D call may be TRBD1 or TRBD2 (5 bases each). Per the germline V gene, CDR1 is SGHAT and CDR2 is FQNNGV. V was clipped by 3 bases and J by 7 bases, with 13 bases between them. The CDR3 has 14 residues. The CDR3 nucleotides read TGTGCCAGCAGCTTTGAGGGACCTAGGAACATTCAGTACTTC. Residues: CASSFEGPRNIQYF.